The 30 T cell receptor beta chains below all came from one sample that was sequenced in a study of post-analysis software for immune sequencing data. The library was made from cDNA and included unique molecular identifiers. MiXCR was run by TCRdb on the PCR reads, yielding one entry per CDR3 protein. The profile shows about 430,000 distinct CDR3 sequences, more than 30% of them singletons. Their specific antigens are unknown. Study outcomes and limitations: Controls had lower frequencies than patients of four or five TRBV segments, which included TRBV5-6, TRBV5-1 and TRBV20-1.

The sequencing sample was made of blood. Receptors were obtained from a girl aged 2 to 10 with multiple sclerosis.

The genes are TRBV5-1 and TRBJ2-1, with 8 bases identical to TRBD2. TRBJ2-7 explains the end of the DNA better; the J call may be wrong. The CDR3 covers 15 residues. Germline V gene lookup returns CDR1 SGHRS and CDR2 YFSETQ. CDR3 protein: CASSSGGTPYNEQYF. The DNA of the CDR3 is TGCGCCAGCAGCAGCGGGGGCACCCCCTACAATGAGCAGTACTTC.

The gene calls are TRBV7-2 and TRBJ2-3, with D uncertain. The length of the CDR3 is 14 residues. V was shortened by 1 base and J by 4 bases, with 9 bases between the two germline ends. Germline V gene data show CDR1 as SGHTA and CDR2 as FQGNSA. CDR3 bases: TGTGCCAGCAGCTTAGTGACCACTGCAGATACGCAGTATTTT. Its translation: CASSLVTTADTQYF.

V is TRBV7-2 and J is TRBJ1-5, with D unresolved. Trimming stripped 1 base from V and 1 base from J, with 8 bases between. There are 15 residues in the CDR3. From germline, CDR1 is SGHTA and CDR2 FQGNSA. The CDR3 loop reads CASSLESLSNQPQHF. DNA for the CDR3: TGTGCCAGCAGCTTAGAATCACTCAGCAATCAGCCCCAGCATTTT.

V is TRBV20-1 and J is TRBJ1-1, with D hard to call. Trimming cost V 0 bases and J 0 bases, with 5 bases left between them. This CDR3 has 13 amino acids. Per the germline V gene, CDR1 is DFQATT and CDR2 is SNEGSKA (reference sequence). The CDR3 loop is CSARENLNTEAFF. CDR3 nucleotides: TGCAGTGCTAGAGAAAACCTGAACACTGAAGCTTTCTTT.

The genes are TRBV12-3 or TRBV12-4 and TRBJ2-4; 12 bases match TRBD2. CDR3 length equals 14 residues. V shed 2 bases, J shed 13 bases, and the junction held 6 bases outside the gene matches. The CDR3, as DNA: TGTGCCAGCAGTTTAAGACTAGCGGGAGATAAGCAGTACTTC. Protein sequence: CASSLRLAGDKQYF.

The V and J genes are TRBV9 and TRBJ2-5; 11 bases are a match to TRBD1. CDR1 and CDR2 (germline): SGDLS, YYNGEE. Trimming took 4 bases from V and 4 from J; bases not matched to a gene: 9. The CDR3 has 16 residues. DNA of the CDR3: TGTGCCAGCAGCCTCCAAGTGGGACAGGGGGTAGAGACCCAGTACTTC. Amino acid sequence: CASSLQVGQGVETQYF.

The sample holds a few counts of this clonotype. The rearrangement joins TRBV5-5 to TRBJ2-7, with D perhaps matching TRBD2 (5 bases). V shed 4 bases and J shed 3 bases, with 20 bases lying between them. Germline V lookup: CDR1 SGHKS, CDR2 YYEKEE (reference sequence). The CDR3 has 16 residues. Here the CDR3 reads CASSHGRAVLGYEQYF. As DNA, the CDR3 is TGTGCCAGCAGCCATGGTCGAGCGGTTTTGGGCTACGAGCAGTACTTC.

The sample holds a few counts of this clonotype. The chain combines TRBV28 with TRBJ2-5, with 10 bases aligning to TRBD1. CDR1 and CDR2 (germline): MDHEN, SYDVKM. The J segment lost 1 base and the V segment lost 4 bases, leaving 3 bases of the junction unmatched. The length of the CDR3 is 15 residues. For the CDR3, the DNA is TGTGCCAGCAGTTCGACAGGGGGCGCCCAAGAGACCCAGTACTTC. The encoded protein is CASSSTGGAQETQYF.

This clonotype was picked up many times. One end of the junction is discordant with germline, which a read error may explain. The chain uses TRBV12-3 or TRBV12-4 and TRBJ2-1, with D possibly being TRBD1 (6 bases). This CDR3 is 15 amino acids long. CDR3 region: CASSLDRSSYNEQFF. The CDR3 DNA reads as TGTGCCAGCAGCTTAGACAGGAGCTCCTACAATGAGCAGTTCTTC.

The CDR3 protein is CASSEMGGRGDTQYF. CDR3 DNA sequence: TGTGCCAGCAGTGAAATGGGGGGGCGAGGAGATACGCAGTATTTT. The V and J genes are TRBV6-1 and TRBJ2-3, with D possibly TRBD2 on 7 matching bases. Looked up from germline, CDR1 is MNHNS and CDR2 is SASEGT. The ends were cut back, 2 bases at V and 5 bases at J, with 14 bases in the middle. This CDR3 region has 15 residues.

This clonotype came up a few times. This chain joins TRBV12-3 or TRBV12-4 and TRBJ2-7; a possible D gene is TRBD2 (5 bases). V was pared by 4 bases and J by 4 bases, with 17 bases between. The CDR3 totals 15 residues. The CDR3, as DNA: TGTGCCAGCAGTTCCCGCACTAGTATAGAGTACGAGCAGTACTTC. The encoded protein is CASSSRTSIEYEQYF.

The chain combines TRBV29-1 with TRBJ2-7; perhaps TRBD2 as D (5 bases). V shed 3 bases and J shed 3 bases, with 12 bases lying between them. In germline, CDR1 is SQVTM, CDR2 ANQGSEA. The CDR3 contains 13 residues. The CDR3, as DNA: TGCAGCGTTGAGTTACTAGGAAACTACGAGCAGTACTTC. Protein: CSVELLGNYEQYF.

A note on this clonotype: Without the conserved terminal phenylalanine or tryptophan, this CDR3 likely stems from a read error. The chain is built from TRBV7-9 and TRBJ2-1; no reliable D call. The germline gives CDR1 SEHNR, CDR2 FQNEAQ (reference sequence). With 2 bases removed from V and 0 bases from J, the gap between germline ends came to 11 bases. The length of the CDR3 is 16 residues. This CDR3 is CASSLPERSSYNEQFL. The CDR3 DNA is TGTGCCAGCAGCTTACCCGAGAGGAGCTCCTACAATGAGCAGTTCTTA.

The J gene is TRBJ1-2, the V gene TRBV28; D unresolved. Germline V gene lookup returns CDR1 MDHEN and CDR2 SYDVKM. The V end was cut by 6 bases, the J end by 7 bases, with 9 bases between. This CDR3 is 11 amino acids long. The CDR3 coding sequence is TGTGCCAGCAGACTCCTAGGTGGCTACACCTTC. It codes for CASRLLGGYTF.

This rearrangement joins TRBV7-9 to TRBJ2-3; D unclear. The CDR3 covers 13 residues. In germline, CDR1 is SEHNR, CDR2 FQNEAQ (reference sequence). V was cut by 3 bases and J by 1 base, with 5 bases left in between. CDR3 region: CASSFTRTDTQYF. CDR3 sequence (DNA): TGTGCCAGCAGCTTCACCCGCACAGATACGCAGTATTTT.

The chain's CDR3 is CASSSPGPGSVFF. The CDR3 nucleotides are TGTGCCAGCAGTTCCCCGGGGCCCGGCTCTGTGTTCTTC. This sequence joins TRBV11-2 and TRBJ2-1; either TRBD1 or TRBD2 may supply D (5 bases each). Germline V lookup: CDR1 SGHAT, CDR2 FQNNGV. The CDR3 runs to 13 residues. The V end was cut by 6 bases, the J end by 15 bases, with 21 bases between.

J is TRBJ1-2 and V is TRBV29-1; TRBD1 matches 11 bases. The CDR3 contains 14 residues. V dropped 4 bases and J dropped 5; count of bases not matched to a gene: 6. The V gene's germline CDR1 is SQVTM and CDR2 ANQGSEA. CDR3 bases: TGCAGCGTTGTAACCGGGACAGGGGGATATGGCTACACCTTC. Encoded protein: CSVVTGTGGYGYTF.

The chain joins TRBV7-8 to TRBJ2-1; the D call may be TRBD1 or TRBD2 (5 bases each). The CDR3 length is 13 residues. Between the trimmed V and J ends, which lost 2 bases and 10 bases, there was a span of 12 bases. The V gene's germline CDR1 is SGHVS and CDR2 FQNEAQ. The CDR3 region is CASSLQGRREQFF. Written as DNA, the CDR3 is TGTGCCAGCAGCTTACAGGGACGTAGGGAGCAGTTCTTC.

The table lists this clonotype with a few counts. The chain combines TRBV4-1 with TRBJ1-4; weak D call: TRBD1 (6 bases). The germline gives CDR1 MGHRA, CDR2 YSYEKL. The CDR3 consists of 16 residues. Trimming stripped 4 bases from V and 5 bases from J, with 17 bases between. The CDR3 loop is CASSPTPGRGNEKLFF. CDR3 DNA: TGCGCCAGCAGCCCCACCCCAGGGAGGGGGAATGAAAAACTGTTTTTT.

This rearrangement joins TRBV9 to TRBJ2-5; possibly TRBD2 for D (7 bases). The J call is doubtful: the DNA matches TRBJ2-7 better. Germline V gene lookup returns CDR1 SGDLS and CDR2 YYNGEE. This CDR3 is 13 amino acids long. CDR3 nucleotide sequence: TGTGCCAGCAGCGTAAGGGGGGGTTACGAGCAGTACTTC. Its translation is CASSVRGGYEQYF.

This chain joins TRBV29-1 and TRBJ1-1; maybe TRBD1 (6 bases). V was clipped by 6 bases and J by 1 base, with 9 bases between them. Per germline, CDR1 SQVTM and CDR2 ANQGSEA. CDR3 length: 12 amino acids. CDR3 protein: CSVKQGNTEAFF. CDR3 in DNA: TGCAGCGTGAAACAGGGGAACACTGAAGCTTTCTTT.

The rearrangement joins TRBV24-1 to TRBJ2-1; 10 bases map to TRBD1. Unmatched junction bases numbered 7, after V lost 6 bases and J lost 9 bases. Germline loops: CDR1 KGHDR, CDR2 SFDVKD. The CDR3 has 14 amino acids. Written as DNA, the CDR3 is TGTGCCACCAGTTCCGGCCGGGACAGGGGTGAGCAGTTCTTC. Its protein product is CATSSGRDRGEQFF.

This clonotype turned up a few times. The V call is TRBV28, the J call TRBJ2-7; D possibly uses TRBD1 or TRBD2 (6 bases each). The CDR3 contains 13 residues. The germline V gene has CDR1 MDHEN and CDR2 SYDVKM. V lost 7 bases and J lost 7, with 17 bases in between. CDR3 nucleotides: TGTGCCAGCATTTCTCGGGGGCTGGGGGAGCAGTACTTC. Translated, it gives CASISRGLGEQYF.

Here the CDR3 reads CSVRDLGYEQYF. The CDR3 DNA reads TGCAGCGTCCGGGACTTGGGGTACGAGCAGTACTTC. The chain uses TRBV29-1 and TRBJ2-7; D perhaps matches TRBD2 (6 bases). The CDR3 totals 12 residues. Deletions cut 6 bases from V and 4 bases from J, with 13 bases between. Germline lookup yields CDR1 SQVTM and CDR2 ANQGSEA.

The table lists this clonotype with a few counts. V and J are TRBV11-1 and TRBJ2-3; D gene ambiguous. The CDR3 covers 13 residues. Trimming took 5 bases from V and 0 from J, leaving 6 bases between them. Germline values: CDR1 SGHAT, CDR2 FQDESV (reference sequence). The chain's CDR3 is CASSATSTDTQYF. The CDR3 DNA reads as TGTGCCAGCAGCGCCACTAGCACAGATACGCAGTATTTT.

This clonotype was counted only a few times. V and J are TRBV5-6 and TRBJ2-3, with TRBD2 identical over 8 bases. V shed 0 bases and J 5 bases; nucleotides not matched to a gene: 8. CDR3 length: 16 amino acids. Germline loops: CDR1 SGHDT, CDR2 YYEEEE. CDR3 DNA sequence: TGTGCCAGCAGCTTGGGGGTCGGGAGGGCCGGAGATACGCAGTATTTT. Amino acids: CASSLGVGRAGDTQYF.

The rearrangement uses TRBV10-3 and TRBJ2-7, with 10 bases lining up with TRBD2. Germline values: CDR1 ENHRY, CDR2 SYGVKD. The CDR3 loop spans 15 amino acids. V lost 2 bases, J lost 3 bases, and 4 bases stayed unmatched. This CDR3 is CAISERSSGGYEQYF. The CDR3 coding sequence is TGTGCCATCAGTGAGAGGTCTAGCGGGGGCTACGAGCAGTACTTC.

On this clonotype itself: This clone may be a read error of a much larger clone one base away. This chain connects TRBV20-1 to TRBJ2-5; possibly TRBD2 for D (5 bases). The J call is in doubt because the DNA end fits TRBJ2-1 better. The germline gives CDR1 DFQATT, CDR2 SNEGSKA (reference sequence). This CDR3 has 13 residues. CDR3 loop: CSATRVGWETQFF. In DNA form, the CDR3 reads TGCAGTGCTACGAGGGTAGGGTGGGAGACCCAGTTCTTC.

This clonotype has just a few counts. The rearrangement uses TRBV2 and TRBJ2-3, with a possible D match to TRBD1 (6 bases). Trimming cost V 1 base and J 1 base, with 6 bases left between them. This CDR3 has 14 amino acids. Looked up from germline, CDR1 is SNHLY and CDR2 is FYNNEI. CDR3 loop: CASSEDRGTDTQYF. Written as DNA, the CDR3 is TGTGCCAGCAGTGAAGACAGGGGCACAGATACGCAGTATTTT.

Concerning this clonotype: A read error may explain this, as a much larger clone is one base away. The chain has TRBV5-6 and TRBJ2-5, with D possibly matching TRBD1 (6 bases). CDR3 length equals 15 residues. CDR1 SGHDT and CDR2 YYEEEE come from the germline V gene. The CDR3 DNA reads as TGTGCCAGCAGCGACGGACAGACCCTACAAGAGACCCGGTACTTC. The encoded protein is CASSDGQTLQETRYF.